One sample yielded the 22 T cell receptor beta chains listed below, sequenced in a study of T cells in Graves' hyperthyroidism and ophthalmopathy. Amplified TCR beta CDR3 regions came from RNA transcripts. During a first-round RT-PCR of the TCR CDR3, the HTBI primer set was used. TCRdb independently ran MiXCR on the multiplex PCR reads; one entry per CDR3 protein. Of roughly 500,000 distinct CDR3 sequences listed, approximately 13% are singletons. Sequenced sample: blood. Receptors were obtained from a woman in her twenties or thirties with Graves' hyperthyroidism that later progressed to Graves' ophthalmopathy.

V gene TRBV3-1 combines with J gene TRBJ2-2; D perhaps matches TRBD2 (5 bases). The V end was cut by 4 bases, the J end by 8 bases, with 8 bases between. The CDR3 sequence is 12 residues long. The germline V gene has CDR1 LGHDT and CDR2 YNNKEL (reference sequence). The CDR3 DNA sequence: TGTGCCAGCAGCCCCATAGCGGGGGAGCTGTTTTTT. It yields the protein CASSPIAGELFF. Drawing the rest from reference TRBV3-1 and TRBJ2-2, the complete variable domain is DTAVSQTPKYLVTQMGNDKSIKCEQNLGHDTMYWYKQDSKKFLKIMFSYNNKELIINETVPNRFSPKSPDKAHLNLHINSLELGDSAVYFCASSPIAGELFFGEGSRLTVL.

This clonotype was observed many times. The rearrangement links TRBV2 to TRBJ2-2; D perhaps matches TRBD1 (6 bases). V was shortened by 8 bases and J by 4 bases, with 11 bases between the two germline ends. CDR3 length: 13 residues. The germline V gene encodes CDR1 SNHLY and CDR2 FYNNEI. The CDR3 is CASRDTGTGELFF. CDR3 DNA: TGTGCCAGCCGGGACACTGGCACCGGGGAGCTGTTTTTT. Full variable domain (rest looked up from reference TRBV2 and TRBJ2-2): EPEVTQTPSHQVTQMGQEVILRCVPISNHLYFYWYRQILGQKVEFLVSFYNNEISEKSEIFDDQFSVERPDGSNFTLKIRSTKLEDSAMYFCASRDTGTGELFFGEGSRLTVL.

The J gene is TRBJ2-1, the V gene TRBV15; TRBD2 matches 10 bases. CDR1 is LNHNV, CDR2 YYDKDF, per germline (reference sequence). V was clipped by 1 base and J by 2 bases; unmatched bases: 2. There are 16 residues in the CDR3. Here the CDR3 DNA reads TGTGCCACCAGCAGAGGGACTAGCGGTCCCTACAATGAGCAGTTCTTC. Encoded protein: CATSRGTSGPYNEQFF. The full variable domain, its missing parts supplied by reference TRBV15 and TRBJ2-1, is DAMVIQNPRYQVTQFGKPVTLSCSQTLNHNVMYWYQQKSSQAPKLLFHYYDKDFNNEADTPDNFQSRRPNTSFCFLDIRSPGLGDTAMYLCATSRGTSGPYNEQFFGPGTRLTVL.

This clonotype was counted many times. The chain employs TRBV19 and TRBJ1-1, with D unresolved. V was trimmed by 7 bases and J by 0 bases, leaving 12 bases between them. Germline V gene sequence: CDR1 LNHDA, CDR2 SQIVND (reference sequence). The CDR3 spans 14 residues. CDR3 sequence (DNA): TGTGCCAGTACCGGAGTGGGTGTGAACACTGAAGCTTTCTTT. This translates into CASTGVGVNTEAFF. Drawing the rest from reference TRBV19 and TRBJ1-1, the complete variable domain is DGGITQSPKYLFRKEGQNVTLSCEQNLNHDAMYWYRQDPGQGLRLIYYSQIVNDFQKGDIAEGYSVSREKKESFPLTVTSAQKNPTAFYLCASTGVGVNTEAFFGQGTRLTVV.

This clonotype was detected ten times or more. The chain couples TRBV5-5 to TRBJ2-6, with TRBD1 matching 8 bases. V lost 5 bases, J lost 3 bases, and 10 bases stayed unmatched. Germline CDR1 is SGHKS and CDR2 is YYEKEE (reference sequence). The CDR3 contains 17 residues. This CDR3 is CASREAGQGLGANVLTF. CDR3 sequence (DNA): TGTGCCAGCAGGGAGGCTGGACAGGGACTTGGGGCCAACGTCCTGACTTTC.

This clonotype was seen only a few times. The V gene is TRBV18, the J gene TRBJ1-1; TRBD1 is a possible D gene (5 bases). Germline assignment: CDR1 KGHSH and CDR2 LQKENI. This CDR3 region has 12 residues. With 3 bases removed from V and 7 bases from J, the gap between germline ends came to 9 bases. DNA for the CDR3: TGTGCCAGCTCACCTGGGGACGGTGAAGCTTTCTTT. Translating it yields CASSPGDGEAFF.

There are many counts of this clonotype. This chain links TRBV3-1 with TRBJ1-6; weak D call: TRBD1 (6 bases). In germline, CDR1 is LGHDT, CDR2 YNNKEL (reference sequence). V was cut by 8 bases and J by 7 bases, with 12 bases left in between. This CDR3 contains 13 residues. The DNA for the CDR3 is TGTGCCAGCCGGGGACACGACAATTCACCCCTCCACTTT. Protein sequence: CASRGHDNSPLHF.

A word on this clonotype: A much larger clone is a single base away; this may be a read error. The V call is TRBV20-1, the J call TRBJ2-7; D possibly matches TRBD1 or TRBD2 (5 bases each). Germline V gene data show CDR1 as DFQATT and CDR2 as SNEGSKA (reference sequence). This CDR3 spans 14 amino acids. CDR3 sequence (DNA): TGCAGTGCTAAAACCGGGACGGTAGACTACGTGCAGTACTTC. It is translated as CSAKTGTVDYVQYF.

This clonotype showed up many times. CDR3: CASKTGAYEQYF. CDR3 nucleotide sequence: TGTGCCAGCAAGACCGGGGCCTACGAGCAGTACTTC. The rearrangement uses TRBV6-2 or TRBV6-3 and TRBJ2-7, with D possibly being TRBD2 (5 bases). The CDR3 loop spans 12 amino acids. The V gene lost 7 bases and the J gene lost 2 bases, with 9 bases spanning the gap. Germline V gene lookup returns CDR1 MNHEY and CDR2 SVGEGT.

V gene TRBV3-1 combines with J gene TRBJ2-1, with 12 bases aligning to TRBD1. The length of the CDR3 is 15 residues. V dropped 6 bases and J dropped 12; count of bases not matched to a gene: 12. CDR1 is LGHDT and CDR2 is YNNKEL in the germline V gene (reference sequence). The CDR3, as DNA: TGTGCCAGCAGTCACCGGGACAGGGGGCGCCGTGGGCAGTTCTTC. Amino acid sequence: CASSHRDRGRRGQFF.

A few counts support this clonotype. The chain's CDR3 is CATRTSRFTDTQYF. DNA for the CDR3: TGTGCCACCAGGACTAGCAGATTCACAGATACGCAGTATTTT. V is TRBV19 and J is TRBJ2-3; 8 nucleotides line up with TRBD2. The V gene's germline CDR1 is LNHDA and CDR2 SQIVND (reference sequence). The CDR3 spans 14 residues. After removal of 10 bases from V and 2 bases from J, the junction contained 8 bases not matched to a gene.

In its sample, this clonotype was seen a few times. V usage is TRBV5-1 and J usage is TRBJ2-3, with 8 bases lining up with TRBD2. The CDR3 runs 16 residues. CDR1 is SGHRS, CDR2 YFSETQ, per germline. V lost 2 bases to trimming and J lost 0 bases; unmatched junction nucleotides: 5. CDR3 DNA: TGCGCCAGCAGCTTTGGCGGGAGGACTAGCACAGATACGCAGTATTTT. Its translation: CASSFGGRTSTDTQYF.

The V call is TRBV7-9, the J call TRBJ1-2; TRBD1 is a possible D gene (6 bases). The germline V and J ends were trimmed by 5 bases and 5 bases, with 9 bases remaining between them. Germline V CDR1 and CDR2: SEHNR, FQNEAQ (reference sequence). This CDR3 is 12 amino acids long. The CDR3 DNA is TGTGCCAGCAGCACAGACAGGTATGGCTACACCTTC. Its translation: CASSTDRYGYTF.

This clonotype came up many times. V is TRBV4-2 and J is TRBJ2-7; D assignment may be TRBD1 or TRBD2 (5 bases each). Germline V lookup: CDR1 LGHNA, CDR2 YNFKEQ. CDR3 length: 16 residues. V lost 0 bases, J lost 3 bases, and 15 bases lay in between. This chain's CDR3 is CASSQDLAGTDYEQYF. The CDR3 bases are TGTGCCAGCAGCCAAGATTTGGCAGGGACGGACTACGAGCAGTACTTC.

This clonotype was detected ten times or more. V and J are TRBV7-2 and TRBJ2-1; D ambiguous. The CDR3 is made up of 13 amino acids. Germline V gene data show CDR1 as SGHTA and CDR2 as FQGNSA. The ends were cut back, 5 bases at V and 10 bases at J, with 15 bases in the middle. CDR3 nucleotide sequence: TGTGCCAGCAGCGGCTTACAAGGTAACGAGCAGTTCTTC. This gives the protein CASSGLQGNEQFF.

Many counts were recorded for this clonotype. The chain combines TRBV2 with TRBJ1-4; no reliable D call. Germline CDR1 reads SNHLY; CDR2 reads FYNNEI. CDR3 size: 13 residues. V was shortened by 3 bases and J by 5 bases, with 7 bases between the two germline ends. This CDR3 reads CASSEMGNEKLFF. The CDR3 DNA reads TGTGCCAGCAGTGAGATGGGGAATGAAAAACTGTTTTTT.

The gene calls are TRBV18 and TRBJ2-7; tentatively, D is TRBD2 (5 bases). This CDR3 comprises 16 residues. V lost 3 bases to trimming and J lost 3 bases, with 18 bases between them. Germline V gives CDR1 KGHSH, CDR2 LQKENI. CDR3 loop: CASSPQPPEVGYEQYF. Here the CDR3 DNA reads TGTGCCAGCTCACCTCAGCCGCCGGAGGTGGGCTACGAGCAGTACTTC.

This clonotype was seen many times. The chain is built from TRBV9 and TRBJ2-1; 9 bases agree with TRBD2. This CDR3 is 17 amino acids long. The J segment lost 8 bases and the V segment lost 0 bases, leaving 12 bases of the junction unmatched. CDR1 and CDR2 (germline): SGDLS, YYNGEE. The CDR3 loop is CASSVDFTSGLLYEQFF. DNA for the CDR3: TGTGCCAGCAGCGTAGATTTTACTAGCGGGTTACTCTATGAGCAGTTCTTC. Full variable domain (rest looked up from reference TRBV9 and TRBJ2-1): DSGVTQTPKHLITATGQRVTLRCSPRSGDLSVYWYQQSLDQGLQFLIQYYNGEERAKGNILERFSAQQFPDLHSELNLSSLELGDSALYFCASSVDFTSGLLYEQFFGPGTRLTVL.

V and J are TRBV19 and TRBJ2-2; D remains ambiguous. V was shortened by 3 bases and J by 8 bases, with 16 bases between the two germline ends. This CDR3 comprises 15 residues. Germline V gives CDR1 LNHDA, CDR2 SQIVND (reference sequence). The chain's CDR3 is CASSMFVAGGGELFF. As DNA, the CDR3 is TGTGCCAGTAGTATGTTTGTAGCCGGTGGAGGGGAGCTGTTTTTT.

The chain employs TRBV5-8 and TRBJ1-2; unclear D gene. Per the germline V gene, CDR1 is SGHTS and CDR2 is YDEGEE. Trimming removed 4 bases at V and 1 base at J, with 8 bases between. The CDR3 has 13 amino acids. CDR3 nucleotides: TGTGCCAGCAGCCCGGACTTTAACTATGGCTACACCTTC. Its translation is CASSPDFNYGYTF.

This clonotype was seen ten or more times. The rearrangement uses TRBV6-2 or TRBV6-3 and TRBJ2-1; tentatively, D is TRBD2 (5 bases). The CDR3 contains 17 residues. Looked up from germline, CDR1 is MNHEY and CDR2 is SVGEGT. V gave up 6 bases and J gave up 0 bases, with 18 bases separating them. The CDR3 reads CASRTLPGVSSYNEQFF. The CDR3 region has the DNA TGTGCCAGCAGGACGCTCCCCGGGGTTAGCTCCTACAATGAGCAGTTCTTC.

As to this clonotype: A read error may be the cause here, since a much bigger clone is one base away. Because it lacks the conserved phenylalanine or tryptophan at the end, this CDR3 is likely a read error. V usage is TRBV5-6 and J usage is TRBJ2-3, with 8 bases fitting TRBD1. The junction had 7 bases not matched to a gene; V was cut back by 2 bases and J by 5 bases. The CDR3 consists of 15 residues. Germline V gene sequence: CDR1 SGHDT, CDR2 YYEEEE. The CDR3 DNA reads as TGTGCCAGCAGCTTCTATCAGGGGGCAGGAGATACGCAGTATTGT. Protein: CASSFYQGAGDTQYC.